The following is a T cell receptor beta chain sequence with its context. Its antigen is as yet unknown. This entry comes from a study of cytomegalovirus exposure and HLA in healthy donors. Broader study findings: The study designated around 150 TCR beta chains cytomegalovirus-associated. The analysis excluded some indistinguishable V segments, including TRBV6-2 and TRBV6-3. Per a prior analysis, the majority of TCR beta V segments were productive roughly 90% or roughly 30% of the time.

Amplification used 60 Vbeta primers and 13 Jbeta primers. Sequencing was performed with immunoSEQ multiplex PCR; in TCRdb, only in-frame clones are kept and a portion is missing. Its listing shows 200,000 to 250,000 clones. There are 15 residues in the CDR3. J lost 2 bases, V lost 5 bases, and 5 bases had no gene match. Germline CDR1 is MNHNY and CDR2 is SVGAGI (reference sequence). Material for sequencing was PBMCs. The receptor comes from a woman aged 25-40 years in good health and CMV-seropositive. The rearrangement links TRBV6-6 to TRBJ2-7, with 11 bases fitting TRBD1. The CDR3 DNA reads TGTGCCAGCAGTCGACCGGGACAGGGGGCCTACGAGCAGTACTTC. Translation: CASSRPGQGAYEQYF.